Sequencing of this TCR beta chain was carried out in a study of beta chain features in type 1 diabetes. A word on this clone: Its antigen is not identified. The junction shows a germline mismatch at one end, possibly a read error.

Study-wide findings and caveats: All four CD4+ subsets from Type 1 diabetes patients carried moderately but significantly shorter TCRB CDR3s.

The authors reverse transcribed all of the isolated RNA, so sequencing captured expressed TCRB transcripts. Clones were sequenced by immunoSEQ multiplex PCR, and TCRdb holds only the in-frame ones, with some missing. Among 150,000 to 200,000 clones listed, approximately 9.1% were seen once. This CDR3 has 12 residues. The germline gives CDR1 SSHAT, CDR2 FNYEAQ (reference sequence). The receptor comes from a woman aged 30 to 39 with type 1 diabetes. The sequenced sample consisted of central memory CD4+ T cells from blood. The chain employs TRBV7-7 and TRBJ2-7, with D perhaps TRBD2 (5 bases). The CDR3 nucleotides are TGTGCTAGCAGCTTTAGCGATTACGAGCAGTACTTC. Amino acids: CASSFSDYEQYF. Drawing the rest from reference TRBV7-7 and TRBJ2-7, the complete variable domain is GAGVSQSPRYKVTKRGQDVTLRCDPISSHATLYWYQQALGQGPEFLTYFNYEAQPDKSGLPSDRFSAERPEGSISTLTIQRTEQRDSAMYRCASSFSDYEQYFGPGTRLTVT.